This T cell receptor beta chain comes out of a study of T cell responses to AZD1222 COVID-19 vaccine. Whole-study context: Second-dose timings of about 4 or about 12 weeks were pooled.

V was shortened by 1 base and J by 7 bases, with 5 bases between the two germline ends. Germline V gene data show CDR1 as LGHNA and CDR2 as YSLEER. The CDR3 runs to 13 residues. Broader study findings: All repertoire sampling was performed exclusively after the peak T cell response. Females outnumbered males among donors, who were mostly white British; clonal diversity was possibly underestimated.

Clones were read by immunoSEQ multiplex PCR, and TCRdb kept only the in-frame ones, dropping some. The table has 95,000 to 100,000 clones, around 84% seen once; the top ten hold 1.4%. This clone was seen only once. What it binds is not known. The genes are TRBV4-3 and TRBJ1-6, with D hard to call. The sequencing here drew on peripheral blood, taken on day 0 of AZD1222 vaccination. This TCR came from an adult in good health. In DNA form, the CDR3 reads TGCGCCAGCAGCCAAGTAGGGAATTCACCCCTCCACTTT. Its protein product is CASSQVGNSPLHF.